This T cell receptor beta chain was recorded in a study of blood T cells in healthy people across ages. In its sample, this clonotype was seen a few times. Unmatched junction bases numbered 6, after V lost 6 bases and J lost 7 bases. From germline, CDR1 is MNHEY and CDR2 SVGEGT. The CDR3 runs 13 residues. A sample-barcoded 5' primer and a J-beta primer mix were used in a second PCR of about 6 to 11 cycles. Each sample provided no less than 3 million CDR3-containing paired-end reads. TCRdb processed the 5' RACE reads anew with MiXCR; each CDR3 protein has one entry. This table has roughly 500,000 distinct CDR3 sequences, 25% to 30% appearing once.

This sequence was found in a woman between 65 and 79 years old in good health. The sample was blood. V is TRBV6-2 or TRBV6-3 and J is TRBJ2-1; 7 bases are shared with TRBD2. CDR3 sequence reads: CASRPTSRNEQFF. The CDR3 coding sequence is TGTGCCAGCAGACCGACTAGCAGGAATGAGCAGTTCTTC.